The T cell receptor beta chain under discussion was sequenced for a study of blood T cells in healthy people across ages. Combining a sample-barcoded 5' primer with a J-beta primer mix, a second PCR ran for about 6 to 12 cycles. A minimum of 3 million CDR3-containing paired-end reads was obtained for each sample. TCRdb fed the 5' RACE reads into MiXCR, producing one record per CDR3 protein. Of about 1.7 million distinct CDR3 sequences detected, 28% appear once; the ten largest clones hold 7.7%. The length of the CDR3 is 13 residues. Germline V gives CDR1 ENHRY, CDR2 SYGVKD. Germline trimming cut 7 bases from V and 5 bases from J; bases unmatched to any gene: 6. Regarding this clonotype: Antigen specificity is unknown.

Broader study findings: Higher naive T cell percentage went strongly together with higher TCR beta diversity.

Staff drew approximately 9.7 milliliters of peripheral blood from each donor. The receptor was derived from a young woman in good health. V usage is TRBV10-3 and J usage is TRBJ2-7; 9 nucleotides align to TRBD1. Source material: blood. The CDR3: CAIKGQGPDEQYF. The CDR3 DNA is TGTGCCATCAAGGGACAGGGACCGGACGAGCAGTACTTC.